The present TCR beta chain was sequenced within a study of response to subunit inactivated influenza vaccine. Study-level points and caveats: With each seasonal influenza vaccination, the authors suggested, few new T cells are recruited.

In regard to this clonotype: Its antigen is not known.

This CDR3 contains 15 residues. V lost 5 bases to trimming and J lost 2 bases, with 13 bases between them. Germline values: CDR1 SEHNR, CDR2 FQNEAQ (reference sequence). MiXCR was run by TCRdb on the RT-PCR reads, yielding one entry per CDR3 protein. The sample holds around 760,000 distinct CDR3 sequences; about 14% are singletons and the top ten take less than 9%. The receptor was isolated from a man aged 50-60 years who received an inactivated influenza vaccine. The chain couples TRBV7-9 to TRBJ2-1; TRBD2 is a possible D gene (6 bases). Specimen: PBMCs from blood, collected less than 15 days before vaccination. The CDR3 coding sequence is TGTGCCAGCAGCCGCCGGGACTTTCCCTACAATGAGCAGTTCTTC. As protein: CASSRRDFPYNEQFF.